This T cell receptor beta chain was identified during a study of blood T cells in healthy people across ages. This clonotype appeared a single time. The junction shows a germline mismatch at one end, possibly a read error. In germline, CDR1 is SQVTM, CDR2 ANQGSEA. CDR3 length: 14 residues. The second PCR ran about 6 to 12 cycles with a sample-barcoded 5' primer and J-beta primers. TCRdb reprocessed the 5' RACE reads with MiXCR, giving one entry per CDR3 protein. The repertoire holds under 800,000 distinct CDR3 sequences, with more than 20% as singletons. The receptor was derived from a man between 65 and 85 years old in good health. Source material: blood. The chain uses TRBV29-1 and TRBJ1-2, with TRBD1 as a possible D gene (5 bases). This CDR3 reads CSAEVFRGAYGYTF. The CDR3 DNA sequence: TGCAGCGCTGAAGTGTTCAGAGGGGCCTATGGCTACACCTTC.